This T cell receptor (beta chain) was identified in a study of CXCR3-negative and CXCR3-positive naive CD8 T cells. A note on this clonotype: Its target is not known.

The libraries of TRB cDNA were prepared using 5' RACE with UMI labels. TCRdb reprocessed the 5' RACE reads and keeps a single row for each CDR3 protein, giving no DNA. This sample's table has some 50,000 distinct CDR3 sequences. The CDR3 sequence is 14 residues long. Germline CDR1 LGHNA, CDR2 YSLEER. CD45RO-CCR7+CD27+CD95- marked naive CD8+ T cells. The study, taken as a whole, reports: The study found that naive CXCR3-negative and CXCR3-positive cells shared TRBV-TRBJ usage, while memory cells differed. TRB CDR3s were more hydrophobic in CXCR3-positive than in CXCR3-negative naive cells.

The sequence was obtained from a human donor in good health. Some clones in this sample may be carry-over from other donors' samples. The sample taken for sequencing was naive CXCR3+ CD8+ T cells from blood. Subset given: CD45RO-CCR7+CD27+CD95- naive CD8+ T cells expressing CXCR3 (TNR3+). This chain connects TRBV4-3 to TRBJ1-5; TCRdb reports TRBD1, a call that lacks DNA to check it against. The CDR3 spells CASSQSSGNQPQHF.